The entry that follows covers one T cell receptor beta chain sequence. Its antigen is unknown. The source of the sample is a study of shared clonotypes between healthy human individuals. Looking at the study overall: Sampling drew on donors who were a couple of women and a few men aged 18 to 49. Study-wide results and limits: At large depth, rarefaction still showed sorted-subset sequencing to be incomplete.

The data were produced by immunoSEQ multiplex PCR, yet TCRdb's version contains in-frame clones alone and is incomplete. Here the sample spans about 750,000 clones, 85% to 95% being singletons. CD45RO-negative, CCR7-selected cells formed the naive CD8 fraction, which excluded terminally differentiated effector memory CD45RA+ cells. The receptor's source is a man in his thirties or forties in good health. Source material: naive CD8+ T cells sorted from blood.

CDR3 nucleotide sequence: TGTGCCAGCAGCGTAGAGAACAGGCAAGAGACCCAGTACTTC. Residues: CASSVENRQETQYF. The gene calls are TRBV9 and TRBJ2-5; possibly TRBD1 for D (5 bases). The CDR3 runs to 14 residues. The V gene lost 0 bases and the J gene lost 2 bases, with 8 bases spanning the gap. The germline gives CDR1 SGDLS, CDR2 YYNGEE.